Listed below are T cell receptor beta chains from one sample, sequenced in a study of technical replicates of blood from a handful of donors. Measured with immunoSEQ multiplex PCR; TCRdb has only the in-frame clones, and not every one. The top ten clones hold under 0.3% of a sample with roughly 80,000 clones, about 92% of them seen once. Material: T cells isolated from PBMCs. The receptors shown here come from a human donor in good health. Both conserved end residues are part of each CDR3. D genes are given only for firm matches. Clone size is given for some rows only: seen once, a few or many times, or a class if the clone is expanded.

cdr3_nt cdr3_aa clone_size j_call v_call d_call
TGTGCCAGCAGCCCCGACAGACAAGAGACCCAGTACTTC CASSPDRQETQYF . TRBJ2-5 TRBV5-4 .
TGTGCCAGTAGTTCAATGAACACTGAAGCTTTCTTT CASSSMNTEAFF . TRBJ1-1 TRBV19 .
TGTGCCAGCAGCTTAGCGGATGAATGGACAGGGTTCTATGGCTACACCTTC CASSLADEWTGFYGYTF . TRBJ1-2 TRBV7-9 TRBD1
TGTGCCAGCAGCTTGATGGGAGGATTCTCTGGAAACACCATATATTTT CASSLMGGFSGNTIYF . TRBJ1-3 TRBV5-8 .
TGTGCCATCAGTGAGTCGAAGACAGACTTTAACACTGAAGCTTTCTTT CAISESKTDFNTEAFF . TRBJ1-1 TRBV10-3 .
TGTGCCAGCAGCTTTACAGGGAACAATAACAATGAGCAGTTCTTC CASSFTGNNNNEQFF . TRBJ2-1 TRBV7-9 .
TGCGCCAGCAGTCAGGACGTTGGGGACAGAACCCTTGGGGACATTCAGTACTTC CASSQDVGDRTLGDIQYF . TRBJ2-4 TRBV23-1 TRBD1
TGCGCCAGCAGTGAACGGGACGAGCAGTACTTC CASSERDEQYF . TRBJ2-7 TRBV10-1 .
TGCGCCAGCAGCTTGGGTACAGGGCCCCAAGAGACCCAGTACTTC CASSLGTGPQETQYF . TRBJ2-5 TRBV5-1 .
TGCGCCAGCAGCCTTGGGGAGGCCAGCTCCTACGAGCAGTACTTC CASSLGEASSYEQYF . TRBJ2-7 TRBV4-1 .
TGTGCCAGCAGACTTAATTACAATGAGCAGTTCTTC CASRLNYNEQFF . TRBJ2-1 TRBV5-6 .
TGTGCCAGCAGCGTCCAACCAGCCACCGGGGGGTATGGCTACACCTTC CASSVQPATGGYGYTF . TRBJ1-2 TRBV9 .
TGTGCCAGCAGCCAGCCTCAGGGGGCGTGGGGCCCTAAAGAGACCCAGTACTTC CASSQPQGAWGPKETQYF once TRBJ2-5 TRBV11-3 TRBD1
TGTGCCAGCAGCCTAGATGGGACAGGTGAAGGCTACACCTTC CASSLDGTGEGYTF . TRBJ1-2 TRBV7-9 TRBD1
TGTGCCAGCACCCTAGACAGTAACAAGAACACTGAAGCTTTCTTT CASTLDSNKNTEAFF once TRBJ1-1 TRBV5-4 .
TGTGCCAGCAAAGGGACAGAGTCCTACGAGCAGTACTTC CASKGTESYEQYF . TRBJ2-7 TRBV28 TRBD1
TGTGCCAGCAGCCCAACAGGGACGGGGAACTACGAGCAGTACTTC CASSPTGTGNYEQYF . TRBJ2-7 TRBV28 .
TGTGCCAGCGGTGGGATGAGGAAAGGGGGCTTCGACTACGAGCAGTACTTC CASGGMRKGGFDYEQYF . TRBJ2-7 TRBV6-1 TRBD1
TGTGCCAGCAGTTCAGGGATTACGGAGTTCTTC CASSSGITEFF once TRBJ2-1 TRBV6-6 .
TGTGCCACCTCCCCCAACCGAGCGGGGCAAGAGACCCAGTACTTC CATSPNRAGQETQYF . TRBJ2-5 TRBV6-5 TRBD2
TGTGCCAGCAGCTCCGGCGGGCGGGCCACTGAAGCTTTCTTT CASSSGGRATEAFF . TRBJ1-1 TRBV6-5 .
TGTGCCAGCAGTTTATATCAAGGGGGAGAGACCCAGTACTTC CASSLYQGGETQYF . TRBJ2-5 TRBV27 .
TGTGCCAGCAGCCACGAAACTCTGAACTATGGCTACACCTTC CASSHETLNYGYTF . TRBJ1-2 TRBV4-2 .
TGTGCCAGCAGCTTAGTTGGCGGGGACACTGAAGCTTTCTTT CASSLVGGDTEAFF . TRBJ1-1 TRBV11-2 .
TGCAGCGTTGCGGGGGGCACATACTATGGCTACACCTTC CSVAGGTYYGYTF . TRBJ1-2 TRBV29-1 .
TGTGCCAGCAGTGTTACTCACACAGGAGAGGATTATGGCTACACCTTC CASSVTHTGEDYGYTF few TRBJ1-2 TRBV2 .
TGTGCCAGCAGCCCTGACGGACTCAATCAGCCCCAGCATTTT CASSPDGLNQPQHF . TRBJ1-5 TRBV7-2 .
TGTGCCAGTAGTAGAAACAGGGATGGGAAAACTGAAGCTTTCTTT CASSRNRDGKTEAFF . TRBJ1-1 TRBV19 .
TGTGCCAGCAGTGTGCAGGGGAACACTGAAGCTTTCTTT CASSVQGNTEAFF . TRBJ1-1 TRBV2 .
TGTGCCAGCAGTGATGGTTCAGGGGATCCCTACGAGCAGTACTTC CASSDGSGDPYEQYF . TRBJ2-7 TRBV25-1 .
TGTGCCAGCAGCTCTACTAGCGGGGGGGCCGAAGAGACCCAGTACTTC CASSSTSGGAEETQYF . TRBJ2-5 TRBV13 TRBD2
TGTGCCAGCAGGGCAGGGGATAATGAAAAACTGTTTTTT CASRAGDNEKLFF . TRBJ1-4 TRBV9 .
TGCGCCAGCAGCGAATCCGGGACAGCATACAATGAGCAGTTCTTC CASSESGTAYNEQFF . TRBJ2-1 TRBV4-1 TRBD1
TGCGCCAGCAGGACAGACTCTAACTATGGCTACACCTTC CASRTDSNYGYTF once TRBJ1-2 TRBV10-2 .
TGTGCCATCAGTCTATATATCACAGGGGAAGGGAACAATGAGCAGTTCTTC CAISLYITGEGNNEQFF . TRBJ2-1 TRBV10-3 TRBD1
TGTGCCAGTAAGACTAGCGGGGGCACAGATACGCAGTATTTT CASKTSGGTDTQYF . TRBJ2-3 TRBV19 TRBD2
TGTGCCAGCAGCTCGCGAAGGGGGAGTAGTGATTCACCCCTCCACTTT CASSSRRGSSDSPLHF . TRBJ1-6 TRBV7-9 .
TGTGCCAGCAGCTCAAATGTCATTAAAGACTTACCCCAGCATTTT CASSSNVIKDLPQHF . TRBJ1-5 TRBV7-2 .
TGTGCCAGCAGCGGGACAGGGGGTATGAACACTGAAGCTTTCTTT CASSGTGGMNTEAFF . TRBJ1-1 TRBV2 TRBD1
TGTGCTAGTGGTTTGGGACAGTCAACTAATGAAAAACTGTTTTTT CASGLGQSTNEKLFF . TRBJ1-4 TRBV12-5 .
TGTGCCAGCAGCTTAGGGGGTACGGGGGGGCCGCAAGAGACCCAGTACTTC CASSLGGTGGPQETQYF . TRBJ2-5 TRBV7-2 TRBD2
TGTGCCAGCAGCTTGTACAGCGGGGGGGGAACCTACGAGCAGTACTTC CASSLYSGGGTYEQYF . TRBJ2-7 TRBV7-9 TRBD2
TGTGCCAGCTCACCACCGACAGGGGCGCCAAGCACAGATACGCAGTATTTT CASSPPTGAPSTDTQYF . TRBJ2-3 TRBV18 TRBD1
TGTGCCACCGAATGGACAGGACGCACAGATACGCAGTATTTT CATEWTGRTDTQYF . TRBJ2-3 TRBV6-1 TRBD1
TGTGCCAGCAGCGGGGGGGGGAGGAGCTCCTACAATGAGCAGTTCTTC CASSGGGRSSYNEQFF . TRBJ2-1 TRBV9 TRBD2
TGTGCCAGCAGCGCTAGCGGGGGCCTGGGCAATGAGCAGTTCTTC CASSASGGLGNEQFF . TRBJ2-1 TRBV9 TRBD2
TGTGCCAGCAGCTTCACTAGCGGGGGGGCCGGAGAGACCCAGTACTTC CASSFTSGGAGETQYF . TRBJ2-5 TRBV5-4 TRBD2
TGCGCCAGCAGCCAACGGGATTCTAATGAAAAACTGTTTTTT CASSQRDSNEKLFF . TRBJ1-4 TRBV4-1 .
TGTGCCAGCAGCGCCCTGGACAGGGGAGGCTACGAGCAGTACTTC CASSALDRGGYEQYF . TRBJ2-7 TRBV9 TRBD1
TGTGCCAGCAGCCCCGTACTAGCCGCCGGGGAGCTGTTTTTT CASSPVLAAGELFF few TRBJ2-2 TRBV7-3 .
TGTGCCAGCAGCATAGCGGGAGGGGCAGATACGCAGTATTTT CASSIAGGADTQYF . TRBJ2-3 TRBV7-6 TRBD2
TGTGCCAGCAGCGTAGCAGGGGGCGGCACTGAAGCTTTCTTT CASSVAGGGTEAFF few TRBJ1-1 TRBV9 TRBD1
TGCAGCGTTGCCGATACTACGACTGAAGCTTTCTTT CSVADTTTEAFF . TRBJ1-1 TRBV29-1 .